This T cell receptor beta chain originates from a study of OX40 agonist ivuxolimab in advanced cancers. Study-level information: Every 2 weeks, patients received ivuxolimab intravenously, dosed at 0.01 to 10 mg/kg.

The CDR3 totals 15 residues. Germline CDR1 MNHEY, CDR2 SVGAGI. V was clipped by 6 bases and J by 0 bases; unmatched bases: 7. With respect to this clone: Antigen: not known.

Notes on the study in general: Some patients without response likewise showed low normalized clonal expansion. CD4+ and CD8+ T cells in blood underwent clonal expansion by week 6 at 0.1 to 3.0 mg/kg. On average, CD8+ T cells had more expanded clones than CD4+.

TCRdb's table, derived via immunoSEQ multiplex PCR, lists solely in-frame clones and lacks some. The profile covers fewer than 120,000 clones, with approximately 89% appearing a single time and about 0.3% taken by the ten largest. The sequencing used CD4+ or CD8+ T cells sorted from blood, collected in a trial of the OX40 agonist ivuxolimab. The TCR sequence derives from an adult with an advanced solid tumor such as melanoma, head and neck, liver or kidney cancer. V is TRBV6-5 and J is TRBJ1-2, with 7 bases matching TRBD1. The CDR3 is CASSWTGSPNYGYTF. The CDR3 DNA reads TGTGCCAGCAGCTGGACAGGCTCCCCTAACTATGGCTACACCTTC.